This TCR beta chain was obtained from a study of PD-1 blockade in classical Hodgkin lymphoma. Whole-study results and caveats: Similar baseline diversity was found in complete responders and newly diagnosed patients. Patients excluded were those beginning nivolumab under 1 year after ASCT. Whereas CD4+ TCR diversity had risen significantly by C4D1, CD8+ TCR diversity had not.

The CDR3 extends over 15 amino acids. Trimming took 3 bases from V and 9 from J, leaving 23 bases between them. Germline lookup yields CDR1 SQVTM and CDR2 ANQGSEA. Stated time point: cycle 4 day 1 (C4D1), after five to seven weeks of nivolumab. After autologous stem cell transplantation all patients relapsed, and prior brentuximab vedotin exposure differed between cohorts. Patients reached a best response of complete response, partial response or progressive disease. A note on this clone: Its antigen remains unknown.

Libraries were prepared by immunoSEQ multiplex PCR; TCRdb keeps only in-frame clonotypes and omits some of them. Of about 21,000 clones in the sample, around 79% were seen once. The TCR sequence derives from a human donor with classical Hodgkin lymphoma. The source was peripheral blood mononuclear cells (PBMCs), collected before the fourth cycle of nivolumab. This rearrangement joins TRBV29-1 to TRBJ2-5, with D perhaps matching TRBD1 or TRBD2 (5 bases each). The DNA of the CDR3 is TGCAGCGTTGACGAGCCGGGACCGATGAGATCGGCCCAGTACTTC. The encoded protein is CSVDEPGPMRSAQYF.